A selection of T cell receptor beta chains follows, all from one sample in a study of T cell repertoires and leukemia-associated antigens. Their antigens remain unidentified. TCRdb redid the calling of the 5' RACE reads with MiXCR, one entry per CDR3 protein. The table lists about 9,800 distinct CDR3 sequences, roughly 43% of them singletons. Material for sequencing was CD3+ T cells sorted from blood and cultured. Source of these receptors: a female donor in good health. CDR3s include the opening cysteine and the closing phenylalanine or tryptophan. The D gene is left open where the match is weak. Clone size, where shown, is once, few, many, or a class for clones that have expanded.

>TRBV12-3/TRBV12-4|TRBJ2-1|NA|NA
CASSLGSNEQFF
TGTGCCAGCAGTTTAGGGTCCAATGAGCAGTTCTTC
>TRBV7-3|TRBJ2-1|NA|NA
CASSPRGTAPYNEQFF
TGTGCCAGCAGCCCAAGAGGGACCGCACCGTACAATGAGCAGTTCTTC
>TRBV5-1|TRBJ2-1|few|TRBD2
CASSQGLADYNEQFF
TGCGCCAGCAGCCAGGGACTAGCGGACTACAATGAGCAGTTCTTC
>TRBV5-1|TRBJ2-7|NA|NA
CASSPGSSTYEQYF
TGCGCCAGCAGCCCGGGGTCCTCAACCTACGAGCAGTACTTC
>TRBV5-4|TRBJ1-2|NA|NA
CASSRDAANYGYTF
TGTGCCAGCAGCCGGGACGCAGCTAACTATGGCTACACCTTC
>TRBV29-1|TRBJ2-2|medium-sized|NA
CSVVRPNGELFF
TGCAGCGTTGTAAGGCCCAACGGGGAGCTGTTTTTT
>TRBV5-1|TRBJ2-3|NA|TRBD2
CASSSGTSGMGDTQYF
TGCGCCAGCAGCTCTGGGACTAGCGGTATGGGAGATACGCAGTATTTT
>TRBV5-1|TRBJ1-2|NA|NA
CASSYDRQNYGYTF
TGCGCCAGCAGCTACGACAGGCAAAACTATGGCTACACCTTC
>TRBV29-1|TRBJ2-7|NA|TRBD2
CSVAGGGEQYF
TGCAGCGTTGCGGGGGGAGGCGAGCAGTACTTC
>TRBV20-1|TRBJ1-4|NA|TRBD1
CGASDRGSGEKLFF
TGCGGTGCTAGTGACAGGGGAAGTGGCGAAAAACTGTTTTTT
>TRBV5-1|TRBJ2-1|few|TRBD2
CASSHGLAGAYNEQFF
TGCGCCAGCAGCCATGGACTAGCGGGAGCCTACAATGAGCAGTTCTTC
>TRBV5-1|TRBJ2-2|medium-sized|NA
CASGINTGELFF
TGCGCCAGCGGAATTAACACCGGGGAGCTGTTTTTT
>TRBV4-2|TRBJ2-3|NA|NA
CASSQEGGPKVSDTQYF
TGTGCCAGCAGCCAAGAAGGGGGACCCAAAGTCTCAGATACGCAGTATTTT
>TRBV4-3|TRBJ2-1|many|NA
CASSQGLRRLNEQFF
TGCGCCAGCAGCCAAGGACTAAGACGCCTCAATGAGCAGTTCTTC
>TRBV6-6|TRBJ1-6|once|NA
CASTAGSSYNSPLHF
TGTGCCAGCACGGCAGGGAGCTCCTATAATTCACCCCTCCACTTT
>TRBV4-3|TRBJ2-2|many|TRBD2
CASSQATSGRHTGELFF
TGCGCCAGCAGCCAAGCGACTAGCGGGAGACACACCGGGGAGCTGTTTTTT
>TRBV7-3|TRBJ2-7|many|NA
CASSLTVIHEQYF
TGTGCCAGCAGCTTAACTGTAATCCACGAGCAGTACTTC
>TRBV20-1|TRBJ2-7|NA|NA
CSAHVSVYEQYF
TGCAGTGCCCACGTCTCCGTCTACGAGCAGTACTTC
>TRBV27|TRBJ2-3|few|TRBD2
CASRDSGSTDTQYF
TGTGCCAGCAGGGATAGCGGGAGCACAGATACGCAGTATTTT
>TRBV18|TRBJ1-5|many|NA
CASSALSGYFNQPQHF
TGTGCCAGCTCCGCGCTGAGTGGATACTTCAATCAGCCCCAGCATTTT
>TRBV20-1|TRBJ2-2|NA|NA
CSARDPGRGGPNTGELFF
TGCAGTGCTAGAGACCCCGGGAGAGGCGGACCTAACACCGGGGAGCTGTTTTTT
>TRBV7-9|TRBJ1-2|NA|NA
CASSSGDYGYTF
TGTGCCAGCAGCTCGGGGGACTATGGCTACACCTTC
>TRBV12-3/TRBV12-4|TRBJ2-3|NA|TRBD1
CASSDRTGGTDTQYF
TGTGCCAGCAGTGATCGGACAGGGGGAACAGATACGCAGTATTTT
>TRBV7-6|TRBJ2-1|many|NA
CASSLGSSLYNEQFF
TGTGCCAGCAGCCTGGGTAGTAGCTTGTACAATGAGCAGTTCTTC
>TRBV10-3|TRBJ2-2|NA|NA
CAISESRLIAGELFF
TGTGCCATCAGTGAGTCGCGGCTGATAGCCGGGGAGCTGTTTTTT
>TRBV27|TRBJ2-3|NA|TRBD1
CASSSQGALDTQYF
TGTGCCAGCAGTTCCCAGGGGGCCCTGGATACGCAGTATTTT
>TRBV18|TRBJ2-5|NA|NA
CASSPPGVWETQYF
TGTGCCAGCTCACCACCGGGAGTTTGGGAGACCCAGTACTTC
>TRBV29-1|TRBJ2-3|many|TRBD2
CSAGTSGRADTQYF
TGCAGCGCCGGGACTAGCGGGAGAGCAGATACGCAGTATTTT
>TRBV4-1|TRBJ2-1|NA|TRBD2
CASSQLVILAGGSNEQFF
TGCGCCAGCAGCCAACTCGTGATACTAGCGGGAGGATCCAATGAGCAGTTCTTC
>TRBV29-1|TRBJ2-2|NA|NA
CSVAHHSGELFF
TGCAGCGTAGCCCACCACAGCGGGGAGCTGTTTTTT
>TRBV9|TRBJ1-1|NA|NA
CASSVGRGSESFF
NA
>TRBV5-4|TRBJ1-1|many|NA
CASSRLITVGNTEAFF
TGTGCCAGCAGCCGCCTCATAACAGTCGGGAACACTGAAGCTTTCTTT
>TRBV5-1|TRBJ2-1|NA|NA
CASSLGLANEQFF
TGCGCCAGCAGCTTGGGGCTAGCAAATGAGCAGTTCTTC
>TRBV9|TRBJ2-5|NA|TRBD1
CASSVESGTGNQETQYF
TGTGCCAGCAGCGTAGAATCCGGGACAGGGAACCAAGAGACCCAGTACTTC
>TRBV20-1|TRBJ2-5|NA|TRBD2
CSATLAGAPETQYF
TGCAGTGCAACTCTAGCGGGAGCTCCGGAGACCCAGTACTTC